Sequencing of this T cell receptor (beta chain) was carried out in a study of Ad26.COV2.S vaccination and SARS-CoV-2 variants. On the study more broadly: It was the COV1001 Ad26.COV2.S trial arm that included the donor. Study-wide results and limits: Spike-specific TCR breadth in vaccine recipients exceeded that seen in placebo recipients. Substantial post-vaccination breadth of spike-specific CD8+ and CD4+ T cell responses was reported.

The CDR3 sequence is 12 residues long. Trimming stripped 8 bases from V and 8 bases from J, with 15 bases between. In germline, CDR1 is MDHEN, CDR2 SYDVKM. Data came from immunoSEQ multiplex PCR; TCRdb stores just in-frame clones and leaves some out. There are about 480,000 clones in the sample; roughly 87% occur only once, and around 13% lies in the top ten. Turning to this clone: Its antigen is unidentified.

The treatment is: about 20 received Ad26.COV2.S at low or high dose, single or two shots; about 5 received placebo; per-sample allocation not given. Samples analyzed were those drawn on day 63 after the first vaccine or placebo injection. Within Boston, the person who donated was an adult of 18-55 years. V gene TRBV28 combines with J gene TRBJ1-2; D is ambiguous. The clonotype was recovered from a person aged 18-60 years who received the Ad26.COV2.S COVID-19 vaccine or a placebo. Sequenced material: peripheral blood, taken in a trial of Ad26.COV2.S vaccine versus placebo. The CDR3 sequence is CASLPSYGGYTF. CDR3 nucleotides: TGTGCCAGCCTTCCCTCTTATGGCGGCTACACCTTC.